This T cell receptor (beta chain) was obtained from a study of T cell responses to AZD1222 COVID-19 vaccine. Germline V gene sequence: CDR1 LGHDT, CDR2 YNNKEL (reference sequence). The CDR3 is 15 residues long. Trimming pared 2 bases from V and 0 bases from J, leaving 8 bases between. Second-dose schedules of about 4 or about 12 weeks were combined. Profiling relied on immunoSEQ multiplex PCR, and the TCRdb table lists in-frame clones only, not all of them. This sample carries approximately 140,000 clones, roughly 92% of them seen once, and the ten largest clones take roughly 10%. This receptor was taken from an adult who received the AZD1222 COVID-19 vaccine. The gene calls are TRBV3-1 (or the pseudogene TRBV3-2) and TRBJ1-3; D remains unclear. Here the sequenced sample was peripheral blood, taken 28 days after the second AZD1222 dose. CDR3 loop: CASSQTPGSGNTIYF. CDR3 bases: TGTGCCAGCAGCCAAACCCCCGGCTCTGGAAACACCATATATTTT.